This TCR beta chain was retrieved from a study of CD4 T cells in relation to SARS-CoV-2 and coronaviruses. About the research overall: PBMCs were cultured with antigen for about eleven days before TCR beta sequencing. The HLA restriction of the shared crossreactive spike epitopes was mapped. The study's findings and limits: Compared with monoreactive clones, crossreactive clones showed significantly weaker SARS-CoV-2 expansion.

Repertoires were generated with immunoSEQ multiplex PCR, while TCRdb's copy carries only in-frame clones and drops some. The sample includes just under 20,000 clones, 75% to 85% of them seen just once. CD4+ T cells from unexposed donors were obtained before the COVID-19 pandemic (2011-2018). Isolation of CD4+ T cells took place after roughly nine days in culture. Unexposed-donor CD4+ T cells were probed with SARS-CoV-2 S/N and four cold-coronavirus spikes, cells permitting. Note on this clone: Its antigen remains unidentified.

The V end lost 0 bases, the J end lost 2 bases, and 12 bases lay between the germline ends. In germline, CDR1 is LGHNA, CDR2 YSLEER. The CDR3 has 16 residues. This sequence was found in a human donor in good health. The sample taken for sequencing was CD4+ T cells from PBMCs, cultured in vitro. The gene calls are TRBV4-3 and TRBJ2-3; D is unclear. The CDR3 here is CASSQEGGTPTDTQYF. CDR3 nucleotides: TGCGCCAGCAGCCAAGAGGGCGGTACTCCCACAGATACGCAGTATTTT.